This TCR beta chain emerged from a study of type 1 and type 2 diabetes patients. Study information: T cells were magnetically sorted from PBMCs as CD4+ or CD8+ subsets. General study findings and limits: Between type 2 diabetes and control samples, V and J usage averaged approximately 0.97 correlation. Type 1 diabetes repertoires were significantly less diverse than type 2 diabetes ones.

For this clonotype: Antigen: not known. One end of the junction varies from germline; a read error may be responsible.

PCR was run on genomic DNA. Amplification of the beta chain CDR3 used 30 forward and 13 reverse multiplex primers. In TCRdb, the multiplex PCR reads were re-called with MiXCR into one record per CDR3 protein. The repertoire consists of approximately 260,000 distinct CDR3 sequences, with approximately 45% occurring once and the leading ten covering about 13%. Germline V lookup: CDR1 SNHLY, CDR2 FYNNEI. The CDR3 spans 14 residues. All diabetic donors were classified as either type 1 or type 2 diabetes. The sequence was collected from a man aged 18 to 30 with type 2 diabetes. Sequencing used peripheral blood mononuclear cells (PBMCs). The V gene is TRBV2, the J gene TRBJ1-2; D is perhaps TRBD1 (5 bases). CDR3 bases: TGTGCCAGCCGTGAACGACAGATAAACTATGGCTACACCTTC. Amino acid sequence: CASRERQINYGYTF. The full variable domain, its missing parts supplied by reference TRBV2 and TRBJ1-2, is EPEVTQTPSHQVTQMGQEVILRCVPISNHLYFYWYRQILGQKVEFLVSFYNNEISEKSEIFDDQFSVERPDGSNFTLKIRSTKLEDSAMYFCASRERQINYGYTFGSGTRLTVV.